Following are 2 T cell receptor beta chains from one sample sequenced in a study of immune heterogeneity within non-small cell lung tumors. TCRs were amplified from around 660 ng gDNA of bulk tumor per sample. Biopsies, several per primary tumor and spaced far apart, were collected during surgery. Enrolled patients presented with newly diagnosed, previously untreated non-small cell lung cancer and underwent curative surgery. Multiplex PCR relied on 32 V and 13 J primers to amplify TCR beta CDR3. TCRdb passed the multiplex PCR reads through MiXCR, listing each CDR3 protein once. Here the sample spans roughly 10,000 distinct CDR3 sequences, about 25% being singletons. Specimen: lung tumor tissue. The receptor set was obtained from a woman in her forties or fifties with non-small cell lung cancer.

The sample holds many counts of this clonotype. The chain uses TRBV4-1 and TRBJ2-2; no definite D call. V was shortened by 0 bases and J by 0 bases, with 20 bases between the two germline ends. The CDR3 has 20 amino acids. The germline gives CDR1 MGHRA, CDR2 YSYEKL. The CDR3: CASSQEMMLSWRSNTGELFF. In DNA form, the CDR3 reads TGCGCCAGCAGCCAAGAAATGATGCTCTCTTGGCGTTCGAACACCGGGGAGCTGTTTTTT.

In the case of this clonotype: This may arise from a read error, as a much more abundant clone is one base away. The chain carries TRBV5-1 and TRBJ2-6, with D perhaps matching TRBD1 or TRBD2 (5 bases each). From germline, CDR1 is SGHRS and CDR2 YFSETQ. Trimming cost V 6 bases and J 4 bases, with 11 bases left between them. This CDR3 spans 14 amino acids. CDR3 sequence reads: CASTGGSGANVLTF. The CDR3 nucleotides read TGCGCCAGCACTGGGGGTTCCGGGGCCAACGTCCTGACTTTC.